The 24 T cell receptor beta chains presented below share a single source sample, sequenced in a study of shared clonotypes between healthy human individuals. Here immunoSEQ multiplex PCR was the method, and the copy in TCRdb shows in-frame clones only, minus some. The sample records some 900,000 clones, approximately 80% being singletons. Sequences were obtained from memory CD4+ T cells sorted from blood. The sample's subset: CD45RA-negative fraction. The receptor set was obtained from a young man in good health.

The chain uses TRBV9 and TRBJ2-1; TRBD2 might be the D (6 bases). CDR3 size: 16 residues. Per the germline V gene, CDR1 is SGDLS and CDR2 is YYNGEE. Trimming pared 4 bases from V and 4 bases from J, leaving 18 bases between. This chain's CDR3 is CASSPSVISGYNEQFF. Here the CDR3 DNA reads TGTGCCAGCAGCCCTAGCGTGATTAGCGGATACAATGAGCAGTTCTTC.

The V and J genes are TRBV28 and TRBJ1-6, with a tentative D call TRBD1 (6 bases). V shed 2 bases and J shed 0 bases, with 11 bases lying between them. The germline CDR1 and CDR2 sequences are MDHEN and SYDVKM. The CDR3 runs 17 residues. This CDR3 is CASSLGGAGSYNSPLHF. The CDR3 DNA follows: TGTGCCAGCAGTTTAGGGGGGGCTGGCTCCTATAATTCACCCCTCCACTTT.

Concerning this clone: At the DNA level, this CDR3 is encoded by other sequences in the same sample as well. The CDR3 DNA reads as TGTGCCAGCAGCCTCAGGGGGCAAGAGACCCAGTACTTC. It is translated as CASSLRGQETQYF. The genes are TRBV11-3 and TRBJ2-5; 7 positions match TRBD1. Per the germline V gene, CDR1 is SGHNT and CDR2 is YENEEA. CDR3 length equals 13 residues. Trimming cost V 5 bases and J 2 bases; bases outside gene matches: 2. The full variable domain, in which reference TRBV11-3 and TRBJ2-5 provide the parts outside the CDR3, is EAGVVQSPRYKIIEKKQPVAFWCNPISGHNTLYWYLQNLGQGPELLIRYENEEAVDDSQLPKDRFSAERLKGVDSTLKIQPAELGDSAVYLCASSLRGQETQYFGPGTRLLVL.

The chain joins TRBV10-3 to TRBJ1-5; D uncertain. Germline values: CDR1 ENHRY, CDR2 SYGVKD. V was shortened by 0 bases and J by 3 bases, with 9 bases between the two germline ends. The CDR3 loop spans 15 amino acids. CDR3 residues: CAISESAQFNQPQHF. The CDR3 DNA sequence: TGTGCCATCAGTGAGTCGGCACAGTTCAATCAGCCCCAGCATTTT.

CDR3 residues: CALGVLREKLFF. Written as DNA, the CDR3 is TGTGCCCTGGGGGTTTTAAGGGAAAAACTGTTTTTT. The V gene is TRBV30, the J gene TRBJ1-4; the D gene is possibly TRBD1 (5 bases). Deletions cut 8 bases from V and 8 bases from J, with 15 bases between. In germline, CDR1 is GTSNPN, CDR2 SVGIG (reference sequence). This CDR3 is built from 12 residues.

The count of this clone is one. V is TRBV4-2 and J is TRBJ2-1, with TRBD2 identical over 10 bases. The J segment lost 5 bases and the V segment lost 1 base, leaving 5 bases of the junction unmatched. The CDR3 is made up of 16 amino acids. Germline CDR1 reads LGHNA; CDR2 reads YNFKEQ. CDR3 DNA: TGTGCCAGCAGCCAAGTCCCTAGCGGGGGCAACAATGAGCAGTTCTTC. Its translation: CASSQVPSGGNNEQFF.

The chain carries TRBV6-5 and TRBJ2-2; D is uncertain. CDR1 and CDR2 from the germline V gene are MNHEY and SVGAGI. The CDR3 extends over 15 amino acids. V gave up 5 bases and J gave up 4 bases, with 14 bases separating them. The CDR3 nucleotides are TGTGCCAGCAGTGCCAGCGACTTCCGCACCGGGGAGCTGTTTTTT. Amino acid sequence: CASSASDFRTGELFF.

The genes are TRBV7-9 and TRBJ2-3, with TRBD2 as a possible D gene (6 bases). The CDR3 has 16 amino acids. V was clipped by 5 bases and J by 7 bases, with 22 bases between them. Germline V gene data show CDR1 as SEHNR and CDR2 as FQNEAQ (reference sequence). The DNA of the CDR3 is TGTGCCAGCAGCGGAGAGCGGGCCGACCTTATCCATACGCAGTATTTT. Its protein is CASSGERADLIHTQYF.

The chain has TRBV11-3 and TRBJ1-1; TRBD1 matches 7 bases. Trimming removed 6 bases from V and 5 bases from J; junction bases left unmatched: 6. Germline-derived CDR1 and CDR2 are SGHNT and YENEEA. The CDR3 spans 13 residues. The CDR3 nucleotides read TGTGCCAGCAGGGACAGGCTGGGGACTGAAGCTTTCTTT. Translation gives CASRDRLGTEAFF.

The chain links TRBV7-9 to TRBJ2-2; TRBD2 matches 12 bases. The V and J ends lost 5 bases and 2 bases, in that order; junction bases with no gene match: 9. The CDR3 is 18 residues long. Germline V lookup: CDR1 SEHNR, CDR2 FQNEAQ (reference sequence). The CDR3 loop reads CASSTSGGPRTNTGELFF. Here the CDR3 DNA reads TGTGCCAGCAGCACTAGCGGGGGGCCCCGGACAAACACCGGGGAGCTGTTTTTT.

The chain uses TRBV5-1 and TRBJ1-3; unclear D gene. The CDR3 runs 14 residues. Germline values: CDR1 SGHRS, CDR2 YFSETQ. The V end was cut by 4 bases, the J end by 0 bases, with 8 bases between. The CDR3 sequence: CASSGAGSGNTIYF. The CDR3 nucleotides read TGCGCCAGCAGCGGAGCTGGCTCTGGAAACACCATATATTTT.

This chain joins TRBV27 and TRBJ1-6; TRBD1 might be the D (5 bases). This CDR3 is 16 amino acids long. The V gene's germline CDR1 is MNHEY and CDR2 SMNVEV (reference sequence). V lost 8 bases and J lost 6, with 20 bases in between. As DNA, the CDR3 is TGTGCCAGCTCCACCGCGTCAACAGGTGTTAATTCACCCCTCCACTTT. Encoded protein: CASSTASTGVNSPLHF.

This clone was picked up a small number of times. V usage is TRBV19 and J usage is TRBJ1-1; D gene ambiguous. Trimming took 3 bases from V and 3 from J, leaving 14 bases between them. This CDR3 spans 15 amino acids. Germline CDR1 is LNHDA and CDR2 is SQIVND (reference sequence). CDR3 coding DNA: TGTGCCAGTAGTATGAGAGGACGCGGGGACACTGAAGCTTTCTTT. Protein: CASSMRGRGDTEAFF.

The chain is built from TRBV9 and TRBJ2-2, with unresolved D. Germline V CDR1 and CDR2: SGDLS, YYNGEE. This CDR3 spans 14 amino acids. Trimming left V 3 bases short and J 2 bases short, with 8 bases between. CDR3 in DNA: TGTGCCAGCAGCGAAGACTCCAACACCGGGGAGCTGTTTTTT. Amino acid sequence: CASSEDSNTGELFF. Filled out from reference TRBV9 and TRBJ2-2, the complete variable domain reads DSGVTQTPKHLITATGQRVTLRCSPRSGDLSVYWYQQSLDQGLQFLIQYYNGEERAKGNILERFSAQQFPDLHSELNLSSLELGDSALYFCASSEDSNTGELFFGEGSRLTVL.

V is TRBV7-2 and J is TRBJ1-2, with D possibly being TRBD1 (5 bases). The CDR3 length is 14 residues. In germline, CDR1 is SGHTA, CDR2 FQGNSA. The ends were cut back, 2 bases at V and 2 bases at J, with 9 bases in the middle. The CDR3 coding sequence is TGTGCCAGCAGCTTACGACAGCCAAACTATGGCTACACCTTC. This gives the protein CASSLRQPNYGYTF.

The V gene is TRBV6-1, the J gene TRBJ1-5; D is ambiguous. V was shortened by 1 base and J by 4 bases, with 11 bases between the two germline ends. The CDR3 is 15 amino acids. Germline V gives CDR1 MNHNS, CDR2 SASEGT. CDR3 DNA: TGTGCCAGCAGTGAAGGGCGGGCGAGGAATCAGCCCCAGCATTTT. Amino acid sequence: CASSEGRARNQPQHF.

CDR3 sequence reads: CASSDRRHRWNEQFF. CDR3 coding DNA: TGTGCCAGCAGCGACCGGAGGCACCGTTGGAATGAGCAGTTCTTC. V usage is TRBV7-9 and J usage is TRBJ2-1; TRBD2 might be the D (5 bases). V was cut by 5 bases and J by 7 bases, with 18 bases left in between. This CDR3 has 15 residues. Germline-derived CDR1 and CDR2 are SEHNR and FQNEAQ (reference sequence).

The V gene is TRBV19, the J gene TRBJ1-1, with D perhaps matching TRBD1 (5 bases). The CDR3 has 14 amino acids. Germline values: CDR1 LNHDA, CDR2 SQIVND (reference sequence). Trimming removed 3 bases at V and 6 bases at J, with 14 bases between. The CDR3 loop is CASSMGGRVSEAFF. CDR3 nucleotide sequence: TGTGCCAGTAGTATGGGAGGCAGGGTCTCTGAAGCTTTCTTT.

The genes are TRBV23-1 and TRBJ1-4, with a tentative D call TRBD1 (6 bases). TRBV23-1 is an ORF, and what it does is uncertain. V was clipped by 1 base and J by 7 bases, with 13 bases between them. The CDR3 consists of 15 residues. DNA of the CDR3: TGCGCCAGCAGTCAATTTAGGGGGTTCCTTGAAAAACTGTTTTTT. It encodes CASSQFRGFLEKLFF.

The rearrangement uses TRBV6-1 and TRBJ2-1, with D possibly TRBD2 on 6 matching bases. This CDR3 region has 15 residues. Germline V gene sequence: CDR1 MNHNS, CDR2 SASEGT. Trimming took 5 bases from V and 0 from J, leaving 11 bases between them. The CDR3 sequence: CASSNAGRSYNEQFF. The CDR3 DNA reads TGTGCCAGCAGTAACGCGGGACGCTCCTACAATGAGCAGTTCTTC.

The chain has TRBV27 and TRBJ1-2, with D unclear. The ends were cut back, 5 bases at V and 4 bases at J, with 17 bases in the middle. The CDR3 spans 15 residues. CDR1 is MNHEY, CDR2 SMNVEV, per germline (reference sequence). CDR3 residues: CASSTAQRPGYGYTF. DNA for the CDR3: TGTGCCAGCAGTACCGCACAGAGGCCCGGCTATGGCTACACCTTC.

The chain uses TRBV29-1 and TRBJ1-1, with D hard to call. The CDR3 contains 14 residues. V was cut by 3 bases and J by 1 base, with 12 bases left in between. Germline V CDR1 and CDR2: SQVTM, ANQGSEA. The CDR3: CSVESSTANTEAFF. CDR3 nucleotide sequence: TGCAGCGTTGAGTCCTCAACGGCGAACACTGAAGCTTTCTTT. The full variable domain, completed using reference TRBV29-1 and TRBJ1-1, is SAVISQKPSRDICQRGTSLTIQCQVDSQVTMMFWYRQQPGQSLTLIATANQGSEATYESGFVIDKFPISRPNLTFSTLTVSNMSPEDSSIYLCSVESSTANTEAFFGQGTRLTVV.

V usage is TRBV27 and J usage is TRBJ2-7; TRBD2 agrees at 8 bases. There are 14 residues in the CDR3. Germline lookup yields CDR1 MNHEY and CDR2 SMNVEV (reference sequence). V was pared by 2 bases and J by 3 bases, with 3 bases of the junction left unmatched. The CDR3 bases are TGTGCCAGCAGTTTAAAGGGACTAGACTACGAGCAGTACTTC. It is translated as CASSLKGLDYEQYF.

The chain is built from TRBV4-1 and TRBJ2-4; D gene unclear. This CDR3 contains 17 residues. V lost 6 bases to trimming and J lost 0 bases, with 18 bases between them. The germline V gene encodes CDR1 MGHRA and CDR2 YSYEKL. CDR3 region: CASRGIVGDLAKNIQYF. The DNA for the CDR3 is TGCGCCAGCAGGGGTATTGTTGGAGACCTAGCCAAAAACATTCAGTACTTC.